The text below deals with one TCR beta chain. This clonotype was seen a handful of times. Its antigen is currently not known. Per-base quality was not reported, and no clone a single base away is much larger than it. Library preparation employed PCR. Sequencing was carried out with an Illumina HiSeq 2500. Molecular barcoding was employed in the preparation of TCR libraries, with unique molecular identifiers being used to normalize TCRbeta repertoire quantification. TCRdb reanalyzed the raw reads on its own, using fastp at Q25 for trimming and MiXCR for clone calling, and kept in-frame beta chains. Here each entry gathers all rows of one CDR3 protein and keeps the most common genes and DNA. The sample table shows approximately 400,000 distinct CDR3 sequences, and roughly 11% are seen once. The ten most abundant clones make up about 5% of the sample. These data belong to a study of T-cell reconstitution after alpha-beta-depleted transplantation in children (dated by TCRdb to 2016 to 2018). Regarding the research as a whole: Using TCR repertoire profiling, the study followed T-cell immune reconstitution in a quantitative way in children after TCRalphabeta/CD19-depleted allogeneic hematopoietic cell transplantation.

The CDR3 has 14 amino acids, counting the end cysteine and phenylalanine. CDR3 DNA only is kept here, 42 bases in frame from base 1. V is cut back by 6 bases and J by 10 bases, with 11 bases in the junction unmatched. The sample consisted of PBMCs from the stem cell graft donor, taken from the stem cell graft. The chain links TRBV12-3 or TRBV12-4 with TRBJ2-1, and TRBD2 aligns with 8 junction nucleotides. The clonotype was recovered from a human donor who donated a stem cell graft to a child with acute myeloid leukemia. CDR3 protein: CASSAARTSQEQFF. The base sequence is TGTGCCAGCAGCGCCGCTCGGACTAGCCAAGAGCAGTTCTTC.